This TCR beta chain was recorded in a study of control samples from healthy donors and cancer patients. The protocol was immunoSEQ multiplex PCR, while the TCRdb copy is restricted to in-frame clones and leaves out a portion. The top ten hold nearly 6% of the sample, which has about 72,000 clones, 85% to 95% seen once. With 5 bases clipped from V and 2 bases from J, the junction kept 9 bases outside the gene matches. The CDR3 runs to 17 residues. The germline gives CDR1 SEHNR, CDR2 FQNEAQ (reference sequence). The origin of this receptor is a woman aged 60-75 years in good health. The rearrangement uses TRBV7-9 and TRBJ2-1, with 10 nucleotides matching TRBD1. The sequencing sample was made of blood. The CDR3 spells CASSPGLTGGTYNEQFF. The CDR3 nucleotides are TGTGCCAGCAGCCCCGGGCTGACAGGGGGCACCTACAATGAGCAGTTCTTC.